This T cell receptor (beta chain) was found in a study of T cell repertoires in cytomegalovirus infection. Overall study context: Matching HLA type and CMV infection were both indicated by public TCR beta signatures. Study results and limitations: Cumulative frequency (of public TCR beta family members) identified carriers of CMV plus the relevant HLA. The response measured ex vivo was dominated by TCR beta clonotypes (HLA-C-restricted and CMV-specific).

TCRdb re-analysed the reads in MiXCR, keeping a single row per CDR3 protein. Among approximately 97,000 distinct CDR3 sequences listed, approximately 17% were seen once. V lost 1 base, J lost 1 base, and 13 bases lay in between. Germline CDR1 and CDR2: MGHRA and YSYEKL. The CDR3 is 16 amino acids. Turning to this clonotype: The antigen is undetermined.

The chain is built from TRBV4-1 and TRBJ2-5, with D possibly matching TRBD2 (5 bases). Sequencing input: PBMCs. The TCR was taken from a human donor in good health (CMV status not recorded). Some clones in this sample may be carry-over from other donors' samples. As DNA, the CDR3 is TGCGCCAGCAGCCAAGGAACGGGGAGAATCCAAGAGACCCAGTACTTC. Protein: CASSQGTGRIQETQYF.